The rows below give T cell receptor beta chains drawn from one sample of a study of cytomegalovirus exposure and HLA in healthy donors. Here immunoSEQ multiplex PCR was the method, and the copy in TCRdb shows in-frame clones only, minus some. The sample lists 210,000 or so clones, over 75% occurring once. The source material was PBMCs. The receptors come from a young man in good health and CMV-seronegative. Both conserved end residues are part of each CDR3. A D gene is named only where the DNA matches it firmly. Size tells how often a clone was seen (once, few, many) or the class of an expanded clone, and some rows leave it out.

D gene	V gene	clone size	J gene	CDR3 protein	CDR3 DNA
TRBD2	TRBV30	few	TRBJ2-5	CAWSRAGGRGETQYF	TGTGCCTGGAGCAGGGCGGGGGGGCGGGGAGAGACCCAGTACTTC
-	TRBV29-1	few	TRBJ1-1	CSVETGPEAFF	TGCAGCGTGGAGACAGGTCCAGAGGCTTTCTTT
TRBD2	TRBV6-1	-	TRBJ2-5	CASSHSGRETQYF	TGTGCCAGCAGTCATAGCGGGAGAGAGACCCAGTACTTC
-	TRBV6-1	-	TRBJ2-3	CASSEKLADKLASTDTQYF	TGTGCCAGCAGTGAAAAACTGGCGGACAAACTTGCTAGCACAGATACGCAGTATTTT
-	TRBV30	-	TRBJ2-6	CASTIDNPGANVLTF	TGTGCCTCAACGATTGACAATCCTGGGGCCAACGTCCTGACTTTC
-	TRBV5-6	few	TRBJ1-1	CASSGGRATEAFF	TGTGCCAGCAGTGGGGGCCGGGCCACTGAAGCTTTCTTT
-	TRBV9	-	TRBJ1-4	CASSSSGGEKLFF	TGTGCCAGCAGCTCCTCCGGGGGGGAAAAACTGTTTTTT
TRBD2	TRBV30	-	TRBJ2-3	CAWSPSRTSGDTDTQYF	TGTGCCTGGAGTCCATCCCGGACTAGCGGGGACACAGATACGCAGTATTTT
TRBD1	TRBV6-5	-	TRBJ1-1	CASSYQTGGTEAFF	TGTGCCAGCAGTTACCAGACAGGGGGCACTGAAGCTTTCTTT
TRBD1	TRBV15	-	TRBJ2-7	CATSSERGQARFEQYF	TGTGCCACCAGCTCAGAGCGCGGACAGGCGAGATTCGAGCAGTACTTC
-	TRBV11-2	once	TRBJ2-2	CASSLVVGHGELFF	TGTGCCAGCAGCTTAGTAGTGGGGCACGGGGAGCTGTTTTTT
-	TRBV7-9	-	TRBJ2-1	CASSLRGNEQFF	TGTGCCAGCAGCTTAAGGGGCAATGAGCAGTTCTTC
TRBD1	TRBV7-9	-	TRBJ1-1	CASGGPTGGSFEAFF	TGTGCCAGCGGCGGTCCCACAGGGGGATCCTTTGAAGCTTTCTTT
TRBD2	TRBV2	once	TRBJ2-7	CASILSGGLTYEQYF	TGTGCCAGCATTTTATCGGGGGGGTTGACCTACGAGCAGTACTTC
TRBD1	TRBV7-2	few	TRBJ2-5	CASSTDRAFQETQYF	TGTGCCAGCAGCACGGACAGGGCGTTCCAAGAGACCCAGTACTTC
-	TRBV7-2	few	TRBJ2-7	CASSTDRLFGEQYF	TGTGCCAGCAGCACCGACAGGTTATTTGGCGAGCAGTACTTC
-	TRBV28	once	TRBJ1-5	CASSPRGMGNQPQHF	TGTGCCAGCAGCCCGAGAGGGATGGGCAATCAGCCCCAGCATTTT
-	TRBV2	-	TRBJ1-5	CASSDSLGNQLQHF	TGTGCCAGCAGTGACTCCCTAGGCAATCAGCTCCAGCATTTT
TRBD2	TRBV4-3	-	TRBJ2-1	CASSQALGGDFFNEQFF	TGCGCCAGCAGCCAAGCGCTTGGGGGGGATTTCTTCAATGAGCAGTTCTTC
TRBD2	TRBV11-2	-	TRBJ2-1	CASSFGLAGNEQFF	TGTGCCAGCAGCTTTGGGTTAGCGGGCAATGAGCAGTTCTTC
-	TRBV25-1	-	TRBJ2-7	CASSDVGSSYEQYF	TGTGCCAGCAGTGATGTCGGGAGCTCCTACGAGCAGTACTTC
-	TRBV29-1	-	TRBJ2-5	CSVAQGGWETQYF	TGCAGCGTTGCCCAGGGGGGATGGGAGACCCAGTACTTC
-	TRBV5-4	-	TRBJ1-4	CASSPHGDNEKLFF	TGTGCCAGCAGCCCCCACGGGGATAATGAAAAACTGTTTTTT
-	TRBV11-3	-	TRBJ2-3	CASSLAGHSTDTQYF	TGTGCCAGCAGCTTAGCTGGACACAGCACAGATACGCAGTATTTT
TRBD2	TRBV7-9	-	TRBJ2-7	CSSSLSEREEQYF	TGTTCCAGCAGCCTTTCCGAGCGGGAGGAGCAGTACTTC
TRBD2	TRBV5-4	-	TRBJ2-7	CASSPRYSGGEEQYF	TGTGCCAGCAGCCCCAGGTACAGCGGGGGAGAGGAGCAGTACTTC
TRBD1	TRBV2	-	TRBJ1-1	CASSPGGWTEAFF	TGTGCCAGCAGTCCAGGGGGCTGGACTGAAGCTTTCTTT
TRBD2	TRBV30	few	TRBJ2-3	CACGLAVDTQYF	TGTGCCTGTGGACTAGCGGTGGATACGCAGTATTTT
-	TRBV2	-	TRBJ2-7	CASLKEADYEQYF	TGTGCCAGCCTCAAGGAGGCGGACTACGAGCAGTACTTC
-	TRBV30	-	TRBJ2-1	CAWSIQVAYNEQFF	TGTGCCTGGAGTATCCAGGTCGCTTACAATGAGCAGTTCTTC
TRBD2	TRBV6-6	-	TRBJ2-1	CASSYRVAGDHEQFF	TGTGCCAGCAGTTACAGGGTAGCGGGAGACCATGAGCAGTTCTTC
-	TRBV7-8	-	TRBJ2-1	CASSSSSNEQFF	TGTGCCAGCAGCTCCTCTAGCAATGAGCAGTTCTTC
-	TRBV27	-	TRBJ2-2	CASSLWANTGELFF	TGTGCCAGCAGTTTGTGGGCCAACACCGGGGAGCTGTTTTTT
-	TRBV29-1	-	TRBJ1-2	CSVEGTAYGYTF	TGCAGCGTTGAAGGGACAGCATATGGCTACACCTTC
TRBD1	TRBV28	-	TRBJ1-2	CASSLGDRGQGYTF	TGTGCCAGCAGTTTGGGGGACAGGGGGCAGGGCTACACCTTC
-	TRBV29-1	-	TRBJ2-6	CSVDGGSGANVLTF	TGCAGCGTTGACGGGGGCTCTGGGGCCAACGTCCTGACTTTC
-	TRBV13	-	TRBJ1-1	CASGKNTEAFF	TGTGCCAGCGGCAAGAACACTGAAGCTTTCTTT
-	TRBV30	-	TRBJ2-7	CAWDRRDGSEQYF	TGTGCCTGGGACCGCCGGGACGGGAGCGAGCAGTACTTC
-	TRBV28	-	TRBJ1-4	CASSLLPRQANEKLFF	TGTGCCAGCAGTTTATTACCCCGTCAAGCGAATGAAAAACTGTTTTTT
-	TRBV9	-	TRBJ1-5	CASSPDTSNQPQHF	TGTGCCAGCAGCCCTGACACAAGCAATCAGCCCCAGCATTTT
TRBD1	TRBV5-1	-	TRBJ1-4	CASSVEGQSTNEKLFF	TGCGCCAGCAGCGTGGAGGGACAGTCAACTAATGAAAAACTGTTTTTT
-	TRBV7-8	-	TRBJ1-1	CASSFGGRGENTEAFF	TGTGCCAGCAGCTTTGGTGGGCGGGGCGAGAACACTGAAGCTTTCTTT
TRBD2	TRBV5-4	-	TRBJ2-5	CASSWGSGLAGGTQYF	TGTGCCAGCAGCTGGGGTTCGGGACTAGCGGGGGGTACCCAGTACTTC
-	TRBV5-6	-	TRBJ2-7	CASSVRVRSHEQYF	TGTGCCAGCAGCGTCAGGGTGAGATCCCACGAGCAGTACTTC
TRBD1	TRBV18	-	TRBJ2-1	CASSPSADRGDNEQFF	TGTGCCAGCTCACCGTCCGCGGACAGGGGGGACAATGAGCAGTTCTTC
-	TRBV30	-	TRBJ1-5	CACDRFGQPQHF	TGTGCCTGCGACAGGTTTGGACAGCCCCAGCATTTT
TRBD2	TRBV9	-	TRBJ2-1	CASSGGTSGYNEQFF	TGTGCCAGCAGCGGAGGGACTAGCGGGTACAATGAGCAGTTCTTC
-	TRBV29-1	-	TRBJ2-7	CSVQRGGSSYEQYF	TGCAGCGTCCAAAGGGGGGGGTCCTCCTACGAGCAGTACTTC
-	TRBV6-5	-	TRBJ2-5	CASSYSEGRETQYF	TGTGCCAGCAGTTACTCAGAGGGGAGGGAGACCCAGTACTTC
TRBD1	TRBV7-2	-	TRBJ1-2	CASSLEGDSGYTF	TGTGCCAGCAGCTTAGAGGGGGACAGTGGCTACACCTTC